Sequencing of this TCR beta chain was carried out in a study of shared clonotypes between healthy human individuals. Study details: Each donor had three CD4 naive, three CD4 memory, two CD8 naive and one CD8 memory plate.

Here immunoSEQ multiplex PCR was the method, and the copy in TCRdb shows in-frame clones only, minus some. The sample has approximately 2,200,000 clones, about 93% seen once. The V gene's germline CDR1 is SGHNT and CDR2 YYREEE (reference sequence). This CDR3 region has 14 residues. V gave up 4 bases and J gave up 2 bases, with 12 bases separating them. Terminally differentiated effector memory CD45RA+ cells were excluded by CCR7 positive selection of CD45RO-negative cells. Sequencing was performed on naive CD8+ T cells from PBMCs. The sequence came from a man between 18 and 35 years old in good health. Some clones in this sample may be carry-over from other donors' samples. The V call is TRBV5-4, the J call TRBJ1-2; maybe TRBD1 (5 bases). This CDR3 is CASSPGGRNYGYTF. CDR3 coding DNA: TGTGCCAGCAGCCCCGGGGGGAGAAACTATGGCTACACCTTC.